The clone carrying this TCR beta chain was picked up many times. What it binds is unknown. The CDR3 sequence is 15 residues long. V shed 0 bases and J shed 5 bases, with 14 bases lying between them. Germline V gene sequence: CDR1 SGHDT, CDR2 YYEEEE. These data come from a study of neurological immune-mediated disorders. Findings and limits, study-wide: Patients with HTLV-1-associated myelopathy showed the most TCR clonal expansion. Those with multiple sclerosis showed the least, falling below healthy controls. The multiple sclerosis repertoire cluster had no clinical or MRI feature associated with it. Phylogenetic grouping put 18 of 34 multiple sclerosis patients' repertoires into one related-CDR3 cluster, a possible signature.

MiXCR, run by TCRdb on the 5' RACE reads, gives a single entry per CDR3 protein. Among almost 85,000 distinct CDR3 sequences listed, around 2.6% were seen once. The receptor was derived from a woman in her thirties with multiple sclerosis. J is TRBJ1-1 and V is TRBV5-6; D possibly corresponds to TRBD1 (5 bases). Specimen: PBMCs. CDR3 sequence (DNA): TGTGCCAGCAGCTTGGACCCTGCATGGGGGACTGAAGCTTTCTTT. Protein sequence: CASSLDPAWGTEAFF.